The following is a T cell receptor beta chain sequence with its context. The sample originates from a study of shared clonotypes between healthy human individuals. Splitting of CD4+ cells produced CD45RA+ naive and CD45RA-negative memory subsets. Samples underwent the assay at deep level. The assay was immunoSEQ multiplex PCR, and TCRdb's table has in-frame clones only and misses some. This table holds roughly 2.5 million clones, over 85% found once. Sequencing was carried out using naive CD4+ T cells sorted from blood. Subset given: CD45RA+ positively selected. The sequence was collected from a young man in good health.

The CDR3 loop reads CAISHLGGSIDFYNSPLHF. The CDR3 DNA reads TGTGCCATCAGTCACCTCGGGGGCTCCATCGACTTTTATAATTCACCCCTCCACTTT. This sequence joins TRBV10-3 and TRBJ1-6, with D maybe TRBD1 (6 bases). Germline CDR1 reads ENHRY; CDR2 reads SYGVKD. V was clipped by 5 bases and J by 4 bases, with 24 bases between them. The CDR3 is 19 amino acids.